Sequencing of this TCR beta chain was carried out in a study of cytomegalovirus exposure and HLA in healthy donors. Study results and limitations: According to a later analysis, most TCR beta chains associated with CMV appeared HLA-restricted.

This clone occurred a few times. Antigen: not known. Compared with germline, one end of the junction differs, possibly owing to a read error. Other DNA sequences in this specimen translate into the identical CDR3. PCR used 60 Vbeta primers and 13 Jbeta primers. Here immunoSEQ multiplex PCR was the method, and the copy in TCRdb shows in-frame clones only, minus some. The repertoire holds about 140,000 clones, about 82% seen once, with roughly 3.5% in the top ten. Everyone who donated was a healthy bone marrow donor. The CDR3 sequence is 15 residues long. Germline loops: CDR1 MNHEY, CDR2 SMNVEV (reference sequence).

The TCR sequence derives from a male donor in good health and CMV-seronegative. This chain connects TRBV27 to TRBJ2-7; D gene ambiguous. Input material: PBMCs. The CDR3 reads CASCFKEKTAYEQYF. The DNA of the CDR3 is TGTGCCAGCTGTTTCAAGGAGAAGACGGCATACGAGCAGTACTTC.